These T cell receptor beta chains were read from a single sample in a study of OX40 agonist ivuxolimab in advanced cancers. The assay was immunoSEQ multiplex PCR, and TCRdb's table has in-frame clones only and misses some. The sample records tens of thousands of clones, roughly 90% being singletons. Sequenced material: CD4+ or CD8+ T cells sorted from blood, taken in a trial of the OX40 agonist ivuxolimab. The origin of the receptors is an adult with an advanced solid tumor such as melanoma, head and neck, liver or kidney cancer. CDR3s include the opening cysteine and the closing phenylalanine or tryptophan. The D gene is left open where the match is weak. Clone size is not always given. Where it is, it says once, few, many or a class for expanded clones.

D gene | clone size | J gene | V gene | CDR3 protein | CDR3 DNA
NA | NA | TRBJ1-2 | TRBV11-1 | CASSPGLRNYGYTF | TGTGCCAGCAGCCCCGGTCTAAGGAACTATGGCTACACCTTC
TRBD1 | NA | TRBJ2-7 | TRBV6-6 | CASRTDRDYEQYF | TGTGCCAGCAGGACGGACAGGGATTACGAGCAGTACTTC
NA | once | TRBJ2-5 | TRBV7-2 | CASSRSREETQYF | TGTGCCAGCAGCCGGTCCAGGGAAGAGACCCAGTACTTC
NA | NA | TRBJ1-1 | TRBV6-6 | CASSYGGTLNTEAFF | TGTGCCAGCAGTTACGGAGGTACCCTGAACACTGAAGCTTTCTTT
NA | NA | TRBJ1-5 | TRBV5-6 | CASSLDRSNVPQHF | TGTGCCAGCAGCTTGGACAGGTCCAATGTGCCCCAGCATTTT
TRBD1 | NA | TRBJ1-1 | TRBV5-1 | CASSFQGAWEAFF | TGCGCCAGCAGCTTTCAGGGGGCTTGGGAAGCTTTCTTT
NA | NA | TRBJ1-6 | TRBV7-2 | CASSLGHPYNSPLHF | TGTGCCAGCAGCTTAGGCCACCCTTATAATTCACCCCTCCACTTT
TRBD2 | NA | TRBJ2-3 | TRBV4-3 | CASSQDFTAGADTQYF | TGCGCCAGCAGCCAAGATTTTACAGCGGGAGCAGATACGCAGTATTTT
NA | NA | TRBJ2-7 | TRBV11-2 | CASSFLRDRVQEQYF | TGTGCCAGCAGCTTCCTGCGGGACCGCGTTCAAGAGCAGTACTTC
TRBD1 | NA | TRBJ2-3 | TRBV11-3 | CASSSRGPSTDTQYF | TGTGCCAGCAGTTCAAGGGGGCCCAGCACAGATACGCAGTATTTT
NA | NA | TRBJ1-6 | TRBV4-2 | CASSQGGENSPLHF | TGTGCCAGCAGCCAAGGGGGGGAGAACTCACCCCTCCACTTT
TRBD2 | NA | TRBJ2-3 | TRBV2 | CASSTSGKADTQYF | TGTGCCAGCAGCACTAGCGGGAAGGCAGATACGCAGTATTTT
TRBD1 | NA | TRBJ2-7 | TRBV28 | CASSLSATGGSYEQYF | TGTGCCAGCAGTTTATCAGCGACAGGGGGCTCTTACGAGCAGTACTTC
NA | NA | TRBJ2-5 | TRBV5-1 | CASSYYPDSRYQETQYF | TGCGCCAGCAGCTATTACCCTGACAGCCGGTACCAAGAGACCCAGTACTTC
NA | NA | TRBJ1-2 | TRBV18 | CASSPEGGAIYGYTF | TGTGCCAGCTCACCCGAAGGCGGCGCAATCTATGGCTACACCTTC
NA | NA | TRBJ2-1 | TRBV9 | CASSVGSGYNEQFF | TGTGCCAGCAGCGTAGGTAGCGGTTACAATGAGCAGTTCTTC
TRBD2 | NA | TRBJ2-7 | TRBV9 | CASSFSRAGGREQYF | TGTGCCAGCAGCTTCTCGCGAGCGGGAGGTCGGGAGCAGTACTTC
NA | NA | TRBJ2-3 | TRBV6-1 | CASSPQTPYF | TGTGCCAGCAGCCCTCAGACTCCGTATTTT
TRBD2 | NA | TRBJ2-4 | TRBV28 | CASSSLGGPGNIQYF | TGTGCCAGCAGTTCGTTGGGAGGGCCGGGAAACATTCAGTACTTC
TRBD2 | NA | TRBJ2-2 | TRBV28 | CASSLYGGVVSF | TGTGCCAGCAGTTTATACGGGGGGGTGGTATCCTTT
NA | NA | TRBJ2-3 | TRBV19 | CASKIGSTDTQYF | TGTGCCAGTAAAATCGGTAGCACAGATACGCAGTATTTT
NA | NA | TRBJ2-7 | TRBV11-2 | CASSLAVGSSYEQYF | TGTGCCAGCAGCTTAGCGGTCGGGAGCTCCTACGAGCAGTACTTC
NA | NA | TRBJ2-1 | TRBV7-6 | CASSLALSSYNEQFF | TGTGCCAGCAGCTTAGCGCTGAGCTCCTACAATGAGCAGTTCTTC
NA | NA | TRBJ2-1 | TRBV5-1 | CASSFEGYGNEQFF | TGCGCCAGCAGCTTCGAGGGGTATGGCAATGAGCAGTTCTTC